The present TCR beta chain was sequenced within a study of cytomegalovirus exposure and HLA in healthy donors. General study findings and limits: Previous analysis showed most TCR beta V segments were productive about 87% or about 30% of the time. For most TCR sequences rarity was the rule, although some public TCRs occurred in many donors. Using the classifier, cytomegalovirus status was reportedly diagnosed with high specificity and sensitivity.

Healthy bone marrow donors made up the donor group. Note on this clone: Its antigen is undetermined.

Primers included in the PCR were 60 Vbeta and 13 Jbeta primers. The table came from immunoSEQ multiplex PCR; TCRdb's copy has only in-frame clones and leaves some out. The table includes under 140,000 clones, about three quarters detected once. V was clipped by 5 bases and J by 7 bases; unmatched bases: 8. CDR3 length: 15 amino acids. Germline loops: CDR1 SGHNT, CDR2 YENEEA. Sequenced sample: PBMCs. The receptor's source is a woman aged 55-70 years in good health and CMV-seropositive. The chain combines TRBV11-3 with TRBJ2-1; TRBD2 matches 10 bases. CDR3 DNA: TGTGCCAGCAGCGTTACAATACTAGCGGGAAATGAGCAGTTCTTC. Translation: CASSVTILAGNEQFF.